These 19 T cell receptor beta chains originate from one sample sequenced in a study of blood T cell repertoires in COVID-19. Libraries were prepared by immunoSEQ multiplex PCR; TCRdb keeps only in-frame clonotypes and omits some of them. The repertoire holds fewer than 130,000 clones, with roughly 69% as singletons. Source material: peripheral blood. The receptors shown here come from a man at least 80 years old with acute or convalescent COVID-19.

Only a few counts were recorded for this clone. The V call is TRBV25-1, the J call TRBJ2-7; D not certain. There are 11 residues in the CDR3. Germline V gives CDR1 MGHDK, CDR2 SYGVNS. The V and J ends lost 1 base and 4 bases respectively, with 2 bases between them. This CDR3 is CASSESYEQYF. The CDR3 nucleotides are TGTGCCAGCAGTGAATCTTACGAGCAGTACTTC.

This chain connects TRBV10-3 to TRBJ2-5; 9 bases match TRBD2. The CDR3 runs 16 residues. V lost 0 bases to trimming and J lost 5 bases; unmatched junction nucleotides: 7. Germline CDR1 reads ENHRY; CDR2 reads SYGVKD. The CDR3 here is CAISESGGRAGETQYF. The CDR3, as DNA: TGTGCCATCAGTGAGTCGGGCGGGAGGGCCGGTGAGACCCAGTACTTC.

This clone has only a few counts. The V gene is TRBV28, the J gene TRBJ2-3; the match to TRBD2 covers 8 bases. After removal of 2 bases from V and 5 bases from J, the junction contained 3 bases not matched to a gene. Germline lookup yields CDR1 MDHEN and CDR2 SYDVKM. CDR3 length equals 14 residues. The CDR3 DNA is TGTGCCAGCAGTTTAAACGGGGGGGGAGATACGCAGTATTTT. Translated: CASSLNGGGDTQYF.

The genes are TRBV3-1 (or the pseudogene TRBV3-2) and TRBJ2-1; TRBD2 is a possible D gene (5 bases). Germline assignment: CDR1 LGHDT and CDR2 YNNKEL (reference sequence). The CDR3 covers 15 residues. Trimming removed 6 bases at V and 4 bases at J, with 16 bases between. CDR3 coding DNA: TGTGCCAGCAGTCCCAAGCGGTGGGGTTACAATGAGCAGTTCTTC. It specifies CASSPKRWGYNEQFF.

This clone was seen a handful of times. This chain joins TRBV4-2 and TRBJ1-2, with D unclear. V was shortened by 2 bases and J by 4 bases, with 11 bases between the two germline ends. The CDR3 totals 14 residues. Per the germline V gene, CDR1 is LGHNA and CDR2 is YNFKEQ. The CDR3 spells CASSQNTWAYGYTF. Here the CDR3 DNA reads TGTGCCAGCAGCCAAAACACTTGGGCCTATGGCTACACCTTC.

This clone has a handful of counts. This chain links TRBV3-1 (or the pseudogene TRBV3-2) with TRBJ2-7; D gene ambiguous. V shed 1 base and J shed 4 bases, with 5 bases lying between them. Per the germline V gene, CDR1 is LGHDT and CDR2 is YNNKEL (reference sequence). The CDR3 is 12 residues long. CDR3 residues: CASSQGRYEQYF. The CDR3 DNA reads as TGTGCCAGCAGCCAAGGCCGGTACGAGCAGTACTTC.

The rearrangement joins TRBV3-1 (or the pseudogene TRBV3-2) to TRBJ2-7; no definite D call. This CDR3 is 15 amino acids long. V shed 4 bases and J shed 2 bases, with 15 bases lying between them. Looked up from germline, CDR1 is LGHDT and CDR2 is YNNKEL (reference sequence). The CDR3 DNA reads TGTGCCAGCAGCCGAGACCCTACTGTGCCCTACGAGCAGTACTTC. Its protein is CASSRDPTVPYEQYF.

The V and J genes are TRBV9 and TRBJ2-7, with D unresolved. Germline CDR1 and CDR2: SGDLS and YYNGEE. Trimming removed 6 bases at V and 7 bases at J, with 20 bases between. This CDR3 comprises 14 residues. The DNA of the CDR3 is TGTGCCAGCACCCTAGGCCCCTACTACGAGGAGCAGTACTTC. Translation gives CASTLGPYYEEQYF.

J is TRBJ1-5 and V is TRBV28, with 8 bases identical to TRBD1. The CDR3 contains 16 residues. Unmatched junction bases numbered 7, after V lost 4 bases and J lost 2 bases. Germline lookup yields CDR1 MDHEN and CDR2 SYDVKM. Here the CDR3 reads CASSSLQGAGNQPQHF. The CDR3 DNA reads TGTGCCAGCAGTTCCCTCCAGGGGGCTGGCAATCAGCCCCAGCATTTT. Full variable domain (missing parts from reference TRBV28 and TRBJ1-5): DVKVTQSSRYLVKRTGEKVFLECVQDMDHENMFWYRQDPGLGLRLIYFSYDVKMKEKGDIPEGYSVSREKKERFSLILESASTNQTSMYLCASSSLQGAGNQPQHFGDGTRLSIL.

CDR3 protein: CASSLGRERNEQFF. In nucleotides, the CDR3 is TGTGCCAGCAGTTTGGGGCGGGAGCGCAATGAGCAGTTCTTC. This sequence joins TRBV28 and TRBJ2-1, with 7 bases lining up with TRBD2. CDR3 length: 14 amino acids. Germline lookup yields CDR1 MDHEN and CDR2 SYDVKM. V dropped 3 bases and J dropped 6; count of bases not matched to a gene: 5.

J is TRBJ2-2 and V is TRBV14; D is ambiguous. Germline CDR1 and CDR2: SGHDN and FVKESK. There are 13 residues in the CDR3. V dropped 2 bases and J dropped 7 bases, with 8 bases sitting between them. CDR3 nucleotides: TGTGCCAGCAGCCAATGGTCTAACGGGGAGCTGTTTTTT. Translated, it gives CASSQWSNGELFF.

The chain's CDR3 is CASSIERDYGYTF. The DNA of the CDR3 is TGCGCCAGCAGCATCGAGAGGGACTATGGCTACACCTTC. The rearrangement joins TRBV5-1 to TRBJ1-2; D gene uncertain. This CDR3 is built from 13 residues. Trimming shortened V by 4 bases and J by 3 bases, and 10 bases separated the two germline ends. Germline V CDR1 and CDR2: SGHRS, YFSETQ.

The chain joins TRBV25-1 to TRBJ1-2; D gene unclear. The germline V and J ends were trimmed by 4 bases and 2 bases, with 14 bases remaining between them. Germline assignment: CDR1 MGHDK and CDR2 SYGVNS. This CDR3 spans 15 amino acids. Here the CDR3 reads CASSGTGSQNYGYTF. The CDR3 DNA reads TGTGCCAGCAGTGGTACCGGGAGTCAGAACTATGGCTACACCTTC.

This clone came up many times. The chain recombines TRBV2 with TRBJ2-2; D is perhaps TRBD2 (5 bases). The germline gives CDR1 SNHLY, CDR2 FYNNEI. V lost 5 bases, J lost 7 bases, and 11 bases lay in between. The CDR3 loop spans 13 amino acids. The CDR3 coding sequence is TGTGCCAGCAGTTCCGGACTCTACGGGGAGCTGTTTTTT. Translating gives CASSSGLYGELFF.

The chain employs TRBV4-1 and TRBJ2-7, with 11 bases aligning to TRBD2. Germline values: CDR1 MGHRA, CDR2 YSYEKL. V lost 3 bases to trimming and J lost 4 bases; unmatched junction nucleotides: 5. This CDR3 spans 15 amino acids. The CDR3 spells CASSQSTSGSYEQYF. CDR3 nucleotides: TGCGCCAGCAGCCAGAGTACTAGCGGGAGTTACGAGCAGTACTTC.

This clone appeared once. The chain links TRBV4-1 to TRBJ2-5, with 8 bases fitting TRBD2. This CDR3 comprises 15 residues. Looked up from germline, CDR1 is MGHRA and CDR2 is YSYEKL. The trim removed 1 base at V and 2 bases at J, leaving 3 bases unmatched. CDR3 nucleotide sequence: TGCGCCAGCAGCCAAGTGCGGGGGGATCAAGAGACCCAGTACTTC. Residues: CASSQVRGDQETQYF.

CDR3 residues: CASRRDSSGANVLTF. CDR3 nucleotide sequence: TGCGCCAGCAGACGAGACAGCTCTGGGGCCAACGTCCTGACTTTC. This chain joins TRBV4-1 and TRBJ2-6, with D possibly matching TRBD1 (5 bases). CDR1 is MGHRA, CDR2 YSYEKL, per germline. V gave up 6 bases and J gave up 0 bases, with 9 bases separating them. CDR3 length: 15 amino acids.

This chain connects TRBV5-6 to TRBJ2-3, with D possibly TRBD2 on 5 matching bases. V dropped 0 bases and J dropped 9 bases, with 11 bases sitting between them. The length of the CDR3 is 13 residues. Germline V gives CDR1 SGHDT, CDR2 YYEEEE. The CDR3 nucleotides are TGTGCCAGCAGCTTGGCCCCCACGGGGACGCAGTATTTT. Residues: CASSLAPTGTQYF.

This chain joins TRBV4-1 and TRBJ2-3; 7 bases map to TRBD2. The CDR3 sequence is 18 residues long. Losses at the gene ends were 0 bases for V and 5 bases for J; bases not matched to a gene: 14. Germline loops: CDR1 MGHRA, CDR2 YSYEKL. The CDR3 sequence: CASSQEAAGGRSEDTQYF. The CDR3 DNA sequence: TGCGCCAGCAGCCAAGAGGCGGCGGGCGGGAGATCGGAAGATACGCAGTATTTT.